This T cell receptor (beta chain) is from a study of radiotherapy plus CTLA-4 blockade in lung cancer. The CDR3 contains 14 residues. Germline V gene lookup returns CDR1 MDHEN and CDR2 SYDVKM. V dropped 1 base and J dropped 7 bases, with 11 bases sitting between them. Clones were read by immunoSEQ multiplex PCR, and TCRdb kept only the in-frame ones, dropping some. This table holds about 59,000 clones, 72% found once. This sequence was found in a human donor with non-small cell lung cancer whose response to radiotherapy plus ipilimumab could not be evaluated. Sequencing used peripheral blood, obtained from a patient treated with radiotherapy plus ipilimumab. This chain joins TRBV28 and TRBJ1-5, with D possibly being TRBD1 (5 bases). CDR3 nucleotide sequence: TGTGCCAGCAGTTTATCAGGGCTCTGGCAGCCCCAGCATTTT. Its translation is CASSLSGLWQPQHF.